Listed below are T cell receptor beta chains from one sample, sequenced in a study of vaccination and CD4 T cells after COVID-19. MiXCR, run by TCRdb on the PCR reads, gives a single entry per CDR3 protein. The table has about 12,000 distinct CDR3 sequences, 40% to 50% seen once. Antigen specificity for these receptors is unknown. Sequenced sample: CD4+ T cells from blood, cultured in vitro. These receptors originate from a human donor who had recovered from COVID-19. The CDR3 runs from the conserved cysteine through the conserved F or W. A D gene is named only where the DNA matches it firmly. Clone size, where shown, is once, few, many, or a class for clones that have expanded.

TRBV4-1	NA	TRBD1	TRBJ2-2	TGCGCCAGCAGCCGGGTAGGGGAGGGACAGGGAAGGACCGGGGAGCTGTTTTTT	CASSRVGEGQGRTGELFF
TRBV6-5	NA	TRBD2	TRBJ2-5	TGTGCCAGCAGTTACGCGGGCAGGGGGCTGGTAGCGGGAGGGCGAGAGACCCAGTACTTC	CASSYAGRGLVAGGRETQYF
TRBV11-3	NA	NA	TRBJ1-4	TGTGCCAGCAGCGCAGGCGTGACTAATGAAAAACTGTTTTTT	CASSAGVTNEKLFF
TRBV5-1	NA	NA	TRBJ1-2	TGCGCCAGCAGCTTGAACTCGTTCCCAGGGGATGGCTACACCTTC	CASSLNSFPGDGYTF
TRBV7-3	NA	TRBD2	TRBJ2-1	TGTGCCAGCAGCTTACGGGCTAGCGGTTACAATGAGCAGTTCTTC	CASSLRASGYNEQFF
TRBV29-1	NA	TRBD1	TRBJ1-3	TGCAGCGGACAGGGACAGCTTGGAAACACCATATATTTT	CSGQGQLGNTIYF
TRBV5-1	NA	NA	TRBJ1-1	TGCGCCAGCAGCCCCCGGGGCCTTGAAGCTTTCTTT	CASSPRGLEAFF
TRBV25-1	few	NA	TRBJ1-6	TGTGCCAGCAGTGAGGCAGGGACCGGATCTTATTCACCCCTCCACTTT	CASSEAGTGSYSPLHF
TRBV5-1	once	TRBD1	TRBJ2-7	TGCGCCAGCAGCTTGGCCTACCCCGACAGGGGCACCTACGAGCAGTACTTC	CASSLAYPDRGTYEQYF
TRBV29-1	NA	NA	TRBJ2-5	TGCAGCGCCGGGACTTCAACGGAGACCCAGTACTTC	CSAGTSTETQYF
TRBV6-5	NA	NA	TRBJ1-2	TGTGCCAGCAGTTACGACGGGGGGGCCGGCTATGGCTACACCTTC	CASSYDGGAGYGYTF
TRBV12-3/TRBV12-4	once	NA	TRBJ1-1	TGTGCCAGCAGGGGACGGAGGAACACTGAAGCTTTCTTT	CASRGRRNTEAFF
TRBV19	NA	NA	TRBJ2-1	TGTGCCAGTAGTAGCCAGATAGTTTACAATGAGCAGTTCTTC	CASSSQIVYNEQFF
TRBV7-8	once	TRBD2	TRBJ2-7	TGTGCCAGCAGCTTAAATCGACTAGCGGGAGAAACTGAGCAGTACTTC	CASSLNRLAGETEQYF
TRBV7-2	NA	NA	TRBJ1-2	TGTGCCAGCAGCTTCCTCGGGTCGTCCTATGGCTACACCTTC	CASSFLGSSYGYTF
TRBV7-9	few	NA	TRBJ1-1	TGTGCCAGCAGCTTCCCTTTGACCCGTTTGGAAGCTTTCTTT	CASSFPLTRLEAFF
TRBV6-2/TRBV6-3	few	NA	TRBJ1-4	TGTGCCAGCGGACCCGGGGGGGCAACTAATGAAAAACTGTTTTTT	CASGPGGATNEKLFF
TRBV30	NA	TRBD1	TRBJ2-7	TGTGCCTGGAGTAGTAGGGGGCAGCAGTACTTC	CAWSSRGQQYF
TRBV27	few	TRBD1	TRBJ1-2	TGTGCCAGCAGTTTCACAGGGGGGAATGGCTACACCTTC	CASSFTGGNGYTF
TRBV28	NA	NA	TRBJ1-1	TGTGCCAGCAGTTTCGGGGGGGGTGGTTACACTGAAGCTTTCTTT	CASSFGGGGYTEAFF
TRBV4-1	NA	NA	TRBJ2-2	TGCGCCAGCAGCCAAGAGAAAGGGGTGGGATCTGGGGACACCGGGGAGCTGTTTTTT	CASSQEKGVGSGDTGELFF
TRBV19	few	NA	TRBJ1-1	TGTGCCAGTAGTATTGGGAGGGCGAACACTGAAGCTTTCTTT	CASSIGRANTEAFF
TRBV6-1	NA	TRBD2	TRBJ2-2	TGTGCCAGCAGTGAAGTGGGAGGGATGGCGACCGGGGAGCTGTTTTTT	CASSEVGGMATGELFF
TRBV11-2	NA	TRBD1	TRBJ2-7	TGTGCCAGCAGCTTAAACAGGGGCCCCTACGAGCAGTACTTC	CASSLNRGPYEQYF
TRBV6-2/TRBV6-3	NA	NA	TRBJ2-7	TGTGCCAGCACCCAGAACCGGGGGGCAGCTCAGAGGTACGAGCAGTACTTC	CASTQNRGAAQRYEQYF
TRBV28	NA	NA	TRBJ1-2	TGTGCCAGCACCATGGACAGAGAGCAGTATGGCTACACCTTC	CASTMDREQYGYTF
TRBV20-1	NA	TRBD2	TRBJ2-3	TGCAGTGCGCCGACTAGCGGGAGGACACAAGATACGCAGTATTTT	CSAPTSGRTQDTQYF
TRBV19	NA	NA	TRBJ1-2	TGTGCCAGTAGTAGGGGCGGCTCTGGAGGTGGCTACACCTTC	CASSRGGSGGGYTF
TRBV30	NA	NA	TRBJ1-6	TGTGCCTGGAGTGTAAATCCCGTCGGACCCCTCCACTTT	CAWSVNPVGPLHF
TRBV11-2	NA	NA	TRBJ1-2	TGTGCCAGCAGCTTAACACGAGTTGCGTCAGGGGTTTCCTCTGGCTACACCTTC	CASSLTRVASGVSSGYTF
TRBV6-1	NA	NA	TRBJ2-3	TGTGCCAGCAGTGAAAGAGACATTGGCACAGATACGCAGTATTTT	CASSERDIGTDTQYF
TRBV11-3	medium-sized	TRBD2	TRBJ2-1	TGTGCCAGCAGCCCAAACACACTAGCGGGAAACAATGAGCAGTTCTTC	CASSPNTLAGNNEQFF
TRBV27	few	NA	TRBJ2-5	TGTGCCAGCAGTTTATCGATCGGCGGGGAGACCCAGTACTTC	CASSLSIGGETQYF
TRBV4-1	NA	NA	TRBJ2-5	TGCGCCAGCAGCCAAGGCGTCCCGCTGCAGACCCAGTACTTC	CASSQGVPLQTQYF
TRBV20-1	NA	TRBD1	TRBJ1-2	TGCAGTGCTAGAGAGGCAGGGGGAGGGTATGGCTACACCTTC	CSAREAGGGYGYTF
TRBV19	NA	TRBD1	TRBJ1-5	TGTGCCAGTAGTAAGGGACAGGGCCGAAGTCAGCCCCAGCATTTT	CASSKGQGRSQPQHF
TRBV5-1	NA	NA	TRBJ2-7	TGCGCCAGCAGCGTTTATGATCTTAAAACGTCCTCCTACGAGCAGTACTTC	CASSVYDLKTSSYEQYF